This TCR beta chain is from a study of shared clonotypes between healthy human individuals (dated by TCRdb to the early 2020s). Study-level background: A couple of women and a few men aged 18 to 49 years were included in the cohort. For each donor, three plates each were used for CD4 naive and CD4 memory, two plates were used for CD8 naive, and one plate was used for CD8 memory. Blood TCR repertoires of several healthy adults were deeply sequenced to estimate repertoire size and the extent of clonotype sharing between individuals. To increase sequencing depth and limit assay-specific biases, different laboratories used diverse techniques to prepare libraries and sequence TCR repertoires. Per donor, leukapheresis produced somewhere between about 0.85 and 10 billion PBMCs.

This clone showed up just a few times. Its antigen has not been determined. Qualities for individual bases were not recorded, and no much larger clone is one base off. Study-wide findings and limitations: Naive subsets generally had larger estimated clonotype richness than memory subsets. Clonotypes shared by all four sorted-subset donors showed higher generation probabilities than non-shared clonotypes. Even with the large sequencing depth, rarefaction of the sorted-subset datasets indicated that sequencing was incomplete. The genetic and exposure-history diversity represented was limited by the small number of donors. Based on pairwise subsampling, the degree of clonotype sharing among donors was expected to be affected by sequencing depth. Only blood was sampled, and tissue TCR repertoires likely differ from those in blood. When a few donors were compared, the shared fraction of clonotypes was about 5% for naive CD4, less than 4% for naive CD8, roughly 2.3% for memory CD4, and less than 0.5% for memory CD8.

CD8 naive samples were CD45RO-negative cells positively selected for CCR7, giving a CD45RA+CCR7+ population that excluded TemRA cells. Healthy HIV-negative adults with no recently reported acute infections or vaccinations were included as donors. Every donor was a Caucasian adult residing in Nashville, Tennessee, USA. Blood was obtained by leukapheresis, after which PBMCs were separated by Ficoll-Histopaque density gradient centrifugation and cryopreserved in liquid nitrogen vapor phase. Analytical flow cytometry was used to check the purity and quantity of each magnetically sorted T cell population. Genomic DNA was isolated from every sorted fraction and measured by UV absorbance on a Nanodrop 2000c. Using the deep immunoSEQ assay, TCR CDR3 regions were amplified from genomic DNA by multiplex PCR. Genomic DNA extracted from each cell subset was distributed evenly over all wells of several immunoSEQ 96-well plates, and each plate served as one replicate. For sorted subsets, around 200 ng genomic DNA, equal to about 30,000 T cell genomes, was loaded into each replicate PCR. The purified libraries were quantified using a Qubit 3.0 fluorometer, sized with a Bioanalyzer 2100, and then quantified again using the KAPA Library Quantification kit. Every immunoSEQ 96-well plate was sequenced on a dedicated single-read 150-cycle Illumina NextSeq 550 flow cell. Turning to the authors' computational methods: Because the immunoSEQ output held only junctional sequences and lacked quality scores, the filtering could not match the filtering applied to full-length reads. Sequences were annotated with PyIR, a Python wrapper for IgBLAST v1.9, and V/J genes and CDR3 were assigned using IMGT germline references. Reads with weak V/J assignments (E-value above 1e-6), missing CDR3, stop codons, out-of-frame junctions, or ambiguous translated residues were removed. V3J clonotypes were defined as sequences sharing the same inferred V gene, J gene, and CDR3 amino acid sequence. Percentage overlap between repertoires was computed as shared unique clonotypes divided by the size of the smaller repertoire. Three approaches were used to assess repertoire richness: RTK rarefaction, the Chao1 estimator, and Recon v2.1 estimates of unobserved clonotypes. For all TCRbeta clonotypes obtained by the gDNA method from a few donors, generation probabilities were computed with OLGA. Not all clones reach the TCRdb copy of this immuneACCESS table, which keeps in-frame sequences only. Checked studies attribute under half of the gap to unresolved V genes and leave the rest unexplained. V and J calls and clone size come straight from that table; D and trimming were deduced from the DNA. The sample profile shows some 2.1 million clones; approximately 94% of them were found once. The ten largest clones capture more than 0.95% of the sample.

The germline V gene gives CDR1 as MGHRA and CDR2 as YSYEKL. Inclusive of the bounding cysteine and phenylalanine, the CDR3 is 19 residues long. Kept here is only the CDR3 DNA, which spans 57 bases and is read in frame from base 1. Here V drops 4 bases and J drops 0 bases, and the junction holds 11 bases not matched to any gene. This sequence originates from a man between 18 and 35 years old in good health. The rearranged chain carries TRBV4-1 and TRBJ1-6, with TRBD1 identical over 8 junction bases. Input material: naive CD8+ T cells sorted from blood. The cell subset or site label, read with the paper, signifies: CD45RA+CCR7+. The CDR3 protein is CASSLEGQVASSYNSPLHF. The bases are TGCGCCAGCAGCCTAGAGGGACAGGTAGCGAGCTCCTATAATTCACCCCTCCACTTT.